A single sample is the source of the 10 T cell receptor beta chains below, sequenced in a study of shared clonotypes between healthy human individuals. Profiling relied on immunoSEQ multiplex PCR, and the TCRdb table lists in-frame clones only, not all of them. This sample has roughly 1,100,000 clones, with about 70% found just once. The sample taken for sequencing was memory CD4+ T cells sorted from blood. The subset denotes: CD45RA-negative fraction. These receptors were obtained from a man younger than 30 in good health.

The chain combines TRBV18 with TRBJ1-2; TRBD1 is a possible D gene (6 bases). V was trimmed by 4 bases and J by 6 bases, leaving 15 bases between them. Germline V gives CDR1 KGHSH, CDR2 LQKENI. CDR3 length: 14 amino acids. The CDR3: CASSLQTGSDGYTF. The CDR3 DNA follows: TGTGCCAGCTCACTTCAAACAGGGTCCGATGGCTACACCTTC. Looking up the rest from reference TRBV18 and TRBJ1-2 gives the full variable domain: NAGVMQNPRHLVRRRGQEARLRCSPMKGHSHVYWYRQLPEEGLKFMVYLQKENIIDESGMPKERFSAEFPKEGPSILRIQQVVRGDSAAYFCASSLQTGSDGYTFGSGTRLTVV.

This clone was counted between two and nine times. The chain uses TRBV5-1 and TRBJ1-2, with a tentative D call TRBD1 (5 bases). The CDR3 has 15 residues. In germline, CDR1 is SGHRS, CDR2 YFSETQ. Trimming stripped 4 bases from V and 8 bases from J, with 21 bases between. The DNA of the CDR3 is TGCGCCAGCAGCCAGGCCGGGACGGTGAGGGAAGGCTACACCTTC. This encodes CASSQAGTVREGYTF.

The rearrangement links TRBV5-1 to TRBJ2-3; 7 bases fit TRBD1. Germline V gives CDR1 SGHRS, CDR2 YFSETQ. The CDR3 contains 15 residues. With V trimmed by 1 base and J by 1 base, 3 bases remained unmatched. The CDR3 coding sequence is TGCGCCAGCAGCTTGCGAACAGGGGGCACAGATACGCAGTATTTT. Translated: CASSLRTGGTDTQYF.

The chain uses TRBV28 and TRBJ2-7, with 8 bases fitting TRBD2. CDR3 size: 14 residues. J was trimmed by 4 bases and V by 6 bases; bases with no gene match: 8. Germline-derived CDR1 and CDR2 are MDHEN and SYDVKM. The DNA of the CDR3 is TGTGCCAGCAGACTTATAGCGGGGATGTACGAGCAGTACTTC. Translation gives CASRLIAGMYEQYF.

The chain recombines TRBV29-1 with TRBJ2-7; D is unresolved. Trimming took off 7 bases at V and 7 bases at J, with 14 bases between the two ends. The CDR3 has 11 amino acids. Germline assignment: CDR1 SQVTM and CDR2 ANQGSEA. The CDR3 nucleotides are TGCAGCGCCTTTATGGTGTCGGAGCAGTACTTC. As protein: CSAFMVSEQYF.

This clone was seen only once. This sequence joins TRBV5-4 and TRBJ1-3; 11 bases align to TRBD1. The CDR3 length is 18 residues. CDR1 is SGHNT and CDR2 is YYREEE in the germline V gene (reference sequence). Trimming removed 4 bases from V and 1 base from J; junction bases left unmatched: 10. The CDR3 here is CASSDRDRGAQSGNTIYF. The DNA for the CDR3 is TGTGCCAGCAGCGACCGGGACAGGGGGGCCCAATCTGGAAACACCATATATTTT.

In the case of this clone: A read error may produce the germline difference seen at one junction end. The genes are TRBV7-7 and TRBJ2-5; tentative D call: TRBD2 (5 bases). CDR1 is SSHAT, CDR2 FNYEAQ, per germline (reference sequence). The CDR3 covers 14 residues. This CDR3 reads CASSPERGAGTQYF. The CDR3 DNA reads TGTGCTAGCAGCCCCGAACGGGGTGCTGGGACCCAGTACTTC.

The V and J genes are TRBV4-3 and TRBJ2-7, with D tentatively TRBD1 (6 bases). Trimming pared 0 bases from V and 0 bases from J, leaving 9 bases between. Per germline, CDR1 LGHNA and CDR2 YSLEER. The CDR3 runs to 15 residues. The CDR3 DNA sequence: TGCGCCAGCAGCCAAGAGAGGGGGAGCTCCTACGAGCAGTACTTC. The encoded protein is CASSQERGSSYEQYF.

The chain is built from TRBV5-8 and TRBJ2-3, with 7 bases lining up with TRBD2. The CDR3 sequence is 11 residues long. Germline V gene lookup returns CDR1 SGHTS and CDR2 YDEGEE. The ends lost 7 bases at V and 4 bases at J; junction bases unmatched: 0. CDR3 nucleotides: TGTGCCAGCGGACTAGCAGATACGCAGTATTTT. Its protein is CASGLADTQYF.

This clone was recorded only once. The chain employs TRBV19 and TRBJ1-5, with D unresolved. The CDR3 consists of 16 residues. Germline-derived CDR1 and CDR2 are LNHDA and SQIVND (reference sequence). V was clipped by 6 bases and J by 0 bases, with 15 bases between them. CDR3 amino acids: CASSMGIFYSNQPQHF. CDR3 bases: TGTGCCAGTAGCATGGGTATTTTTTATAGCAATCAGCCCCAGCATTTT.